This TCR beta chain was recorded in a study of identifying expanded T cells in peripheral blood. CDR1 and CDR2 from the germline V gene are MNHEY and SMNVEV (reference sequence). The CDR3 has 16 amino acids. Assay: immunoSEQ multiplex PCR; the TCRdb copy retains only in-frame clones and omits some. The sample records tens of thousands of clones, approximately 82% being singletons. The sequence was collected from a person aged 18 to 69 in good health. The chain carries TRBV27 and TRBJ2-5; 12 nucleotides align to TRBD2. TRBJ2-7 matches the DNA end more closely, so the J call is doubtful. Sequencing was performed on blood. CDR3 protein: CASSHLLAGGANEQYF. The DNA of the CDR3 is TGTGCCAGCAGTCACCTACTAGCGGGAGGAGCTAACGAGCAGTACTTC.